These 27 T cell receptor beta chains were all obtained from the same sample, sequenced in a study of cytomegalovirus exposure and HLA in healthy donors. It was with 60 Vbeta and 13 Jbeta primers that the PCR ran. Method: immunoSEQ multiplex PCR; TCRdb's copy keeps in-frame clones and lacks some. In the table there are fewer than 250,000 clones, about 80% of which are singletons. The sample taken for sequencing was PBMCs. The receptors derive from a woman aged 40 to 50 in good health and CMV-seronegative.

J is TRBJ2-5 and V is TRBV6-6; 10 bases agree with TRBD1. Matching the DNA end better, TRBJ2-7 makes the J call doubtful. Germline CDR1 and CDR2: MNHNY and SVGAGI (reference sequence). The CDR3 totals 16 residues. The CDR3 reads CASSSAPGQGTPEQYF. The CDR3 DNA reads as TGTGCCAGCAGTTCCGCCCCGGGACAGGGGACTCCCGAGCAGTACTTC.

The chain employs TRBV27 and TRBJ1-1, with 7 positions matching TRBD1. V shed 3 bases, J shed 3 bases, and the junction held 4 bases outside the gene matches. Germline CDR1 and CDR2: MNHEY and SMNVEV (reference sequence). The CDR3 length is 14 residues. The DNA for the CDR3 is TGTGCCAGCAGTTTCGAGGGGGCATACACTGAAGCTTTCTTT. This sequence encodes CASSFEGAYTEAFF.

This chain uses TRBV2 with TRBJ1-5, with D perhaps matching TRBD1 (6 bases). V lost 9 bases to trimming and J lost 7 bases, with 13 bases between them. This CDR3 contains 12 residues. CDR1 and CDR2 (germline): SNHLY, FYNNEI. CDR3 nucleotides: TGTGCCAGTTCACAGGGCGACCAGCCCCAGCATTTT. This encodes CASSQGDQPQHF.

The chain combines TRBV11-3 with TRBJ2-7; D perhaps matches TRBD2 (5 bases). CDR1 and CDR2 from the germline V gene are SGHNT and YENEEA. CDR3 size: 15 residues. V shed 2 bases and J shed 1 base, with 12 bases lying between them. CDR3 nucleotides: TGTGCCAGCAGCTTACCGGGAAGTGCATCCTACGAGCAGTACTTC. Its protein product is CASSLPGSASYEQYF.

The chain uses TRBV5-6 and TRBJ2-2; a weak D match, TRBD1 (6 bases). V lost 0 bases and J 5 bases, leaving 11 bases between the germline ends. Germline values: CDR1 SGHDT, CDR2 YYEEEE. The CDR3 spans 15 residues. The CDR3 nucleotides read TGTGCCAGCAGCTTGGGGACAGCGTATACCGGGGAGCTGTTTTTT. Its translation is CASSLGTAYTGELFF. Variable domain in full (rest from reference TRBV5-6 and TRBJ2-2): DAGVTQSPTHLIKTRGQQVTLRCSPKSGHDTVSWYQQALGQGPQFIFQYYEEEERQRGNFPDRFSGHQFPNYSSELNVNALLLGDSALYLCASSLGTAYTGELFFGEGSRLTVL.

The chain combines TRBV30 with TRBJ2-6; TRBD1 might be the D (6 bases). The CDR3 length is 17 residues. From germline, CDR1 is GTSNPN and CDR2 SVGIG (reference sequence). Trimming left V 0 bases short and J 0 bases short, with 12 bases between. The CDR3 loop reads CAWSVDRWSSGANVLTF. CDR3 sequence (DNA): TGTGCCTGGAGTGTAGACAGGTGGAGCTCTGGGGCCAACGTCCTGACTTTC.

The chain couples TRBV5-1 to TRBJ2-1; a weak D match, TRBD2 (5 bases). The V gene's germline CDR1 is SGHRS and CDR2 YFSETQ. V lost 0 bases and J 4 bases, leaving 11 bases between the germline ends. CDR3 length equals 15 residues. The CDR3 DNA follows: TGCGCCAGCAGCTTGGCCGTTAGCGCGTACAATGAGCAGTTCTTC. Its protein is CASSLAVSAYNEQFF.

The chain uses TRBV6-1 and TRBJ2-7; possible D gene TRBD2, 6 bases. The CDR3 spans 14 residues. Trimming removed 4 bases from V and 2 bases from J, with 12 bases in between. Germline CDR1 MNHNS, CDR2 SASEGT. The DNA for the CDR3 is TGTGCCAGCAGTGCGGGAGCCCAACCCTACGAGCAGTACTTC. Its translation is CASSAGAQPYEQYF.

The V gene is TRBV30, the J gene TRBJ1-5; maybe TRBD1 (5 bases). The V end was cut by 0 bases, the J end by 6 bases, with 12 bases between. The CDR3 contains 14 residues. Germline assignment: CDR1 GTSNPN and CDR2 SVGIG (reference sequence). The CDR3 DNA sequence: TGTGCCTGGAGTGTTGGACAAAGATTTCAGCCCCAGCATTTT. Its protein is CAWSVGQRFQPQHF.

The count of this clone is one. DNA of the CDR3: TGTGCCAGCAGCCCTTTGATGCACGCGTGGCTAGCGGAGAATGAGCAGTTCTTC. Protein sequence: CASSPLMHAWLAENEQFF. The genes are TRBV5-6 and TRBJ2-1; 7 bases align to TRBD2. The CDR3 is made up of 18 amino acids. Germline CDR1 reads SGHDT; CDR2 reads YYEEEE. V gave up 4 bases and J gave up 7 bases; unmatched junction bases: 20.

This chain connects TRBV28 to TRBJ1-6; 9 nucleotides align to TRBD1. The germline V gene has CDR1 MDHEN and CDR2 SYDVKM. The CDR3 runs to 18 residues. J gave up 9 bases and V 5 bases, and 17 bases lay outside the gene matches. The CDR3 sequence is CASSPNTGGADHISPLHF. For the CDR3, the DNA is TGTGCCAGCAGTCCCAATACAGGGGGCGCCGATCATATTTCACCCCTCCACTTT.

This clone appeared a few times. The chain links TRBV6-5 to TRBJ1-2; D possibly corresponds to TRBD1 (6 bases). The CDR3 totals 14 residues. V was shortened by 6 bases and J by 5 bases, with 16 bases between the two germline ends. Germline loops: CDR1 MNHEY, CDR2 SVGAGI. The CDR3 is CASRPTGFGYGYTF. CDR3 bases: TGTGCCAGCAGGCCTACAGGGTTTGGGTATGGCTACACCTTC.

DNA for the CDR3: TGTGCCAGCAGTGCGGAACAGGGGGGTTCTGGAAACACCATATATTTT. It codes for CASSAEQGGSGNTIYF. V and J are TRBV2 and TRBJ1-3; 8 nucleotides align to TRBD1. This CDR3 has 16 amino acids. J was trimmed by 1 base and V by 4 bases; bases with no gene match: 6. The V gene's germline CDR1 is SNHLY and CDR2 FYNNEI.

By frequency in the sample, this clone is medium-sized. The chain links TRBV4-3 to TRBJ1-1, with D possibly being TRBD1 (5 bases). Germline CDR1 LGHNA, CDR2 YSLEER. This CDR3 region has 15 residues. V was pared by 1 base and J by 10 bases, with 19 bases between. CDR3 protein: CASSQGLGTVNRAFF. The CDR3 nucleotides are TGCGCCAGCAGCCAAGGGCTAGGGACTGTGAACAGAGCTTTCTTT.

V and J are TRBV9 and TRBJ1-1; D not certain. The CDR3 loop spans 12 amino acids. Germline values: CDR1 SGDLS, CDR2 YYNGEE. The V gene lost 4 bases and the J gene lost 6 bases, with 10 bases spanning the gap. Here the CDR3 reads CASSSLGPEAFF. The CDR3, as DNA: TGTGCCAGCAGCTCCTTGGGCCCTGAAGCTTTCTTT.

The chain links TRBV7-9 to TRBJ1-5; D is undetermined. This CDR3 is 12 amino acids long. Trimming removed 1 base from V and 6 bases from J, with 4 bases in between. Per the germline V gene, CDR1 is SEHNR and CDR2 is FQNEAQ (reference sequence). CDR3 sequence reads: CASSLDSQPQHF. Here the CDR3 DNA reads TGTGCCAGCAGCTTAGACAGTCAGCCCCAGCATTTT. The full variable domain, its missing parts supplied by reference TRBV7-9 and TRBJ1-5, is DTGVSQNPRHKITKRGQNVTFRCDPISEHNRLYWYRQTLGQGPEFLTYFQNEAQLEKSRLLSDRFSAERPKGSFSTLEIQRTEQGDSAMYLCASSLDSQPQHFGDGTRLSIL.

The gene calls are TRBV19 and TRBJ1-2; D is possibly TRBD1 (6 bases). There are 14 residues in the CDR3. Germline values: CDR1 LNHDA, CDR2 SQIVND (reference sequence). Trimming pared 1 base from V and 2 bases from J, leaving 8 bases between. The CDR3 loop is CASSIGQGNYGYTF. The CDR3 DNA reads as TGTGCCAGTAGTATAGGTCAGGGGAACTATGGCTACACCTTC.

V gene TRBV30 combines with J gene TRBJ2-2; 11 bases map to TRBD2. Germline V gene sequence: CDR1 GTSNPN, CDR2 SVGIG (reference sequence). V trimming: 4 bases; J trimming: 6 bases; junction bases outside the gene matches: 16. The CDR3 is made up of 18 amino acids. The CDR3 spells CAWIPGFSSGRPSGELFF. CDR3 DNA sequence: TGTGCCTGGATCCCAGGTTTCTCTAGCGGGAGGCCTTCCGGGGAGCTGTTTTTT.

CDR3: CASSLVASGDPREQYV. The CDR3 DNA reads TGTGCCAGCAGTTTAGTTGCTAGCGGGGACCCGCGCGAGCAGTACGTC. The chain recombines TRBV27 with TRBJ2-7; 9 bases match TRBD2. The CDR3 totals 16 residues. Unmatched junction bases numbered 11, after V lost 2 bases and J lost 6 bases. The V gene's germline CDR1 is MNHEY and CDR2 SMNVEV (reference sequence).

The chain recombines TRBV7-2 with TRBJ2-7; 9 positions match TRBD2. CDR1 and CDR2 from the germline V gene are SGHTA and FQGNSA. CDR3 size: 15 residues. Germline trimming cut 0 bases from V and 5 bases from J; bases unmatched to any gene: 5. In DNA, the CDR3 is TGTGCCAGCAGCTTAGCCGGGATAGCGGGAGACGAGCAGTACTTC. This encodes CASSLAGIAGDEQYF.

This clone was counted a few times. The rearrangement links TRBV5-6 to TRBJ1-5; tentatively, D is TRBD1 (5 bases). The CDR3 is 13 residues long. Trimming pared 3 bases from V and 5 bases from J, leaving 9 bases between. In germline, CDR1 is SGHDT, CDR2 YYEEEE. CDR3 in DNA: TGTGCCAGCAGCTCCCAGGGCCATCAGCCCCAGCATTTT. This codes for CASSSQGHQPQHF. Drawing the rest from reference TRBV5-6 and TRBJ1-5, the complete variable domain is DAGVTQSPTHLIKTRGQQVTLRCSPKSGHDTVSWYQQALGQGPQFIFQYYEEEERQRGNFPDRFSGHQFPNYSSELNVNALLLGDSALYLCASSSQGHQPQHFGDGTRLSIL.

J is TRBJ1-3 and V is TRBV6-5; D might be TRBD1 (6 bases). The V gene lost 2 bases and the J gene lost 0 bases, with 11 bases spanning the gap. CDR3 length: 16 amino acids. The germline V gene encodes CDR1 MNHEY and CDR2 SVGAGI. CDR3 in DNA: TGTGCCAGCAGTTACGGTAGGGGGAACTCTGGAAACACCATATATTTT. It translates to CASSYGRGNSGNTIYF.

V gene TRBV21-1 combines with J gene TRBJ2-7; the table assigns TRBD2, which was not confirmed against the DNA. TRBV21-1 is designated a pseudogene. The length of the CDR3 is 15 residues. DNA for the CDR3: TGTGCCAGCAGTCACTATGGGGGGGAGACCTACGAGCAGTACGTC. This sequence encodes CASSHYGGETYEQYV.

V is TRBV21-1 and J is TRBJ2-7; the table calls TRBD2, which could not be checked here. TRBV21-1 is described as a pseudogene. The CDR3 totals 15 residues. Written as DNA, the CDR3 is TGTGCCAGCAGCAGGCAAATCGGGACTTTCTACGAGCAGTACGTC. Translated, it gives CASSRQIGTFYEQYV.

V is TRBV5-6 and J is TRBJ2-7; a possible D gene is TRBD1 (6 bases). The CDR3 contains 12 residues. Germline-derived CDR1 and CDR2 are SGHDT and YYEEEE. V lost 4 bases and J 6 bases, leaving 11 bases between the germline ends. The CDR3 loop reads CASSKDSGEQYF. CDR3 coding DNA: TGTGCCAGCAGCAAGGACAGCGGCGAGCAGTACTTC.

The chain employs TRBV11-3 and TRBJ2-7, with TRBD2 matching over 8 bases. Germline loops: CDR1 SGHNT, CDR2 YENEEA. The V segment lost 4 bases and the J segment 4 bases; nucleotides outside the gene matches: 9. This CDR3 comprises 15 residues. The CDR3 DNA is TGTGCCAGCAGCTCCTTCTCCGGGACTAGTTACGAGCAGTACGTC. It yields the protein CASSSFSGTSYEQYV.

CDR3 region: CASGDSGNRGVTGELFF. CDR3 DNA sequence: TGTGCCAGCGGGGATTCCGGGAACCGGGGGGTTACCGGGGAGCTGTTTTTT. The V call is TRBV25-1, the J call TRBJ2-2, with 7 bases that match TRBD2. This CDR3 region has 17 residues. Germline lookup yields CDR1 MGHDK and CDR2 SYGVNS. J lost 5 bases, V lost 8 bases, and 17 bases had no gene match.